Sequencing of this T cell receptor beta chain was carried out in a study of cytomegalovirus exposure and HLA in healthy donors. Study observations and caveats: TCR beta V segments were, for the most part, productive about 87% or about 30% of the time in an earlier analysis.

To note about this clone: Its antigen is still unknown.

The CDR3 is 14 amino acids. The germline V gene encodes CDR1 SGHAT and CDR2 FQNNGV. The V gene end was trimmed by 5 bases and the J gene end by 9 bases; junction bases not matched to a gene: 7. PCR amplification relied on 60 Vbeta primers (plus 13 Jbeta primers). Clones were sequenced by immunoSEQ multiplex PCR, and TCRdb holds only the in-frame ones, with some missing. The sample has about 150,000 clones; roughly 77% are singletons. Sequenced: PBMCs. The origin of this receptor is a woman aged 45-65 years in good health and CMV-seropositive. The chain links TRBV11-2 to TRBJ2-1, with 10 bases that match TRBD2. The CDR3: CASSNPSGGPEQFF. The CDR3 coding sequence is TGTGCCAGCAGCAACCCTAGCGGGGGACCTGAGCAGTTCTTC.